What follows describes a single T cell receptor (beta chain). The antigen remains unidentified. This specimen belongs to a study of cytomegalovirus exposure and HLA in healthy donors. Looking at the study overall: Approximately 190 million T cells yielded 100 million or so unique TCR beta sequences in earlier analysis. Among over 350 genotyped donors, about 85% fell in the Caucasian-associated ancestry cluster. Study-level findings and limits: Only CMV serostatus was available as immune exposure information. The listing of 150 to 200 TCR beta chains classed them as cytomegalovirus-associated.

The CDR3 covers 14 residues. Germline assignment: CDR1 SGHNT and CDR2 YENEEA. This PCR relied on a set of 60 Vbeta primers and 13 Jbeta primers. Produced via immunoSEQ multiplex PCR; TCRdb's table is partial and in-frame only. The repertoire includes around 75,000 clones, about four fifths of them detected once, and approximately 3.4% sits in the top ten. The V and J genes are TRBV11-3 and TRBJ2-5; 8 bases fit TRBD2. The J call may be faulty, since TRBJ2-7 better matches the DNA end. The receptor was isolated from a man aged 35 to 55 in good health and CMV-seronegative. Material for sequencing was PBMCs. The CDR3 sequence is CASSLGLAGGEQYF. CDR3 sequence (DNA): TGTGCCAGCAGCTTAGGCCTCGCGGGGGGCGAGCAGTACTTC.